Each of the 12 T cell receptor beta chains below was sequenced from the same sample in a study of T cell responses to AZD1222 COVID-19 vaccine. Sequencing was performed with immunoSEQ multiplex PCR; in TCRdb, only in-frame clones are kept and a portion is missing. This sample has roughly 120,000 clones, with approximately 94% found just once. Sequenced here: peripheral blood, sampled on day 0 of AZD1222 vaccination. Receptors were obtained from an adult in good health.

This chain uses TRBV7-8 with TRBJ2-2, with D tentatively TRBD1 (5 bases). This CDR3 region has 16 residues. Per the germline V gene, CDR1 is SGHVS and CDR2 is FQNEAQ. V was shortened by 5 bases and J by 4 bases, with 17 bases between the two germline ends. This CDR3 reads CASSGAMERLTGELFF. CDR3 coding DNA: TGTGCCAGCAGCGGGGCTATGGAGCGTCTCACCGGGGAGCTGTTTTTT.

This clone was detected a few times. The chain links TRBV5-4 to TRBJ2-7; 11 bases agree with TRBD2. The CDR3 loop spans 16 amino acids. After removal of 4 bases from V and 4 bases from J, the junction contained 10 bases not matched to a gene. Germline lookup yields CDR1 SGHNT and CDR2 YYREEE (reference sequence). CDR3 nucleotide sequence: TGTGCCAGCAGCCCCCCAACTAGCGGGAGTTGGTACGAGCAGTACTTC. It encodes CASSPPTSGSWYEQYF.

The chain links TRBV12-3 or TRBV12-4 to TRBJ2-7; D is uncertain. CDR3 length equals 13 residues. Trimming shortened V by 4 bases and J by 5 bases, and 12 bases separated the two germline ends. The CDR3 loop reads CASSSPGRNEQYF. The CDR3 DNA follows: TGTGCCAGCAGTTCCCCGGGTAGGAACGAGCAGTACTTC.

This sequence joins TRBV27 and TRBJ2-5; weak D call: TRBD2 (6 bases). The ends were cut back, 6 bases at V and 7 bases at J, with 9 bases in the middle. The CDR3 extends over 11 amino acids. CDR1 is MNHEY, CDR2 SMNVEV, per germline (reference sequence). CDR3 sequence reads: CASSLGGTQYF. The CDR3 DNA reads TGTGCCAGCAGCCTCGGGGGGACCCAGTACTTC.

The CDR3 is CASSQDPRASNQPQHF. For the CDR3, the DNA is TGTGCCAGCAGCCAAGATCCCAGGGCAAGTAATCAGCCCCAGCATTTT. This chain uses TRBV3-1 (or the pseudogene TRBV3-2) with TRBJ1-5; TRBD1 is a possible D gene (5 bases). V lost 0 bases and J lost 4, with 13 bases in between. CDR1 and CDR2 from the germline V gene are LGHDT and YNNKEL (reference sequence). CDR3 length equals 16 residues.

The gene calls are TRBV5-8 and TRBJ1-2, with 10 bases identical to TRBD1. From germline, CDR1 is SGHTS and CDR2 YDEGEE. Trimming at V came to 7 bases and at J to 2 bases, leaving 8 bases not matched to a gene. This CDR3 spans 15 amino acids. The CDR3 loop is CASGHPGQGNYGYTF. DNA of the CDR3: TGTGCCAGCGGACACCCGGGACAGGGGAACTATGGCTACACCTTC.

V gene TRBV30 combines with J gene TRBJ1-3; a possible D gene is TRBD1 (5 bases). Germline V gene data show CDR1 as GTSNPN and CDR2 as SVGIG (reference sequence). This CDR3 spans 16 amino acids. V was cut by 3 bases and J by 4 bases, with 19 bases left in between. The CDR3 is CAWRPADSQAGNTIYF. The CDR3 bases are TGTGCCTGGAGACCAGCTGACAGCCAGGCCGGAAACACCATATATTTT.

This clone was seen a single time. At one boundary the junction diverges from the germline segment, which might be a read error. The chain is built from TRBV28 and TRBJ1-2, with a weak D call TRBD1 (6 bases). The germline gives CDR1 MDHEN, CDR2 SYDVKM. The CDR3 extends over 14 amino acids. The CDR3 loop is CASKSGAANYGHTF. The DNA of the CDR3 is TGTGCCAGCAAATCAGGGGCAGCCAACTATGGCCACACCTTC.

The chain combines TRBV13 with TRBJ2-3; possible D gene TRBD1, 5 bases. CDR1 PRHDT and CDR2 FYEKMQ come from the germline V gene (reference sequence). Trimming stripped 2 bases from V and 1 base from J, with 10 bases between. The CDR3 has 15 residues. DNA for the CDR3: TGTGCCAGCAGCTTAAGGCAGGGTGGCACAGATACGCAGTATTTT. Translating it yields CASSLRQGGTDTQYF.

The DNA of the CDR3 is TGTGCCAGCGCAAAGTGGGGCAATGAGCAGTTCTTC. It codes for CASAKWGNEQFF. This chain uses TRBV27 with TRBJ2-1; D is unresolved. The CDR3 is 12 amino acids. The ends were cut back, 8 bases at V and 6 bases at J, with 11 bases in the middle. Germline V gives CDR1 MNHEY, CDR2 SMNVEV (reference sequence).

By sample fraction, this clone is medium-sized. This chain uses TRBV14 with TRBJ2-6; no firm D call. The CDR3 contains 19 residues. Trimming removed 3 bases at V and 4 bases at J, with 22 bases between. Germline assignment: CDR1 SGHDN and CDR2 FVKESK. The CDR3 coding sequence is TGTGCCAGCAGCCAGAACCGAGGCAGTTCCCTGGGAGGGGCCAACGTCCTGACTTTC. As protein: CASSQNRGSSLGGANVLTF.

The J gene is TRBJ1-1, the V gene TRBV6-5; D gene unclear. Germline CDR1 reads MNHEY; CDR2 reads SVGAGI. The CDR3 contains 14 residues. The V end lost 3 bases, the J end lost 2 bases, and 10 bases lay between the germline ends. CDR3 DNA sequence: TGTGCCAGCAGTTATAGGAGCCTTAACACTGAAGCTTTCTTT. Its protein product is CASSYRSLNTEAFF.